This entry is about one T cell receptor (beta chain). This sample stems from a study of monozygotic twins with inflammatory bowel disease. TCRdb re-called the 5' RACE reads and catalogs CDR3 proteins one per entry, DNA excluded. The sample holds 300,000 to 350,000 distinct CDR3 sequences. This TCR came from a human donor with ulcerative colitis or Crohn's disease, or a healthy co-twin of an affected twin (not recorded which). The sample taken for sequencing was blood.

CDR3 in amino acids: CASSEGSGELFF. The rearrangement uses TRBV7-9 and TRBJ2-2; TCRdb outputs TRBD2, but without DNA this stays unchecked. The CDR3 runs 12 residues. Germline V gene sequence: CDR1 SEHNR, CDR2 FQNEAQ (reference sequence).